This paragraph covers one TCR beta chain sequence. The read ends 3 residues early relative to the CDR3; the germline J gene fills the gap. Using immunoSEQ multiplex PCR, the repertoire was profiled, and TCRdb retains in-frame clones only, with some absent. The sample table sets out tens of thousands of clones. Per germline, CDR1 SGHTA and CDR2 FQGNSA. Trimming took 5 bases from V and 7 from J, leaving 11 bases between them. The CDR3 totals 12 residues. The data belong to a study of T cells in women clearing cervical HPV infection. All participants had a single incident cervical HPV16 infection, and prevalent HPV16 infections were excluded.

The specimen was blood buffy coat. The chain has TRBV7-2 and TRBJ1-2; maybe TRBD1 (5 bases). The source of this sequence is a woman between 18 and 69 years old with a cervical HPV16 infection that either progressed to CIN3+ or cleared (not recorded which). The sequenced part of the CDR3 DNA is TGTGCCAGCAGCCGGGGGGAGTCTGGC. This encodes CASSRGESG. The whole CDR3 reads CASSRGESGYTF.